The 32 T cell receptor beta chains below were found in one sample sequenced in a study of blood T cell repertoires in COVID-19 (TCRdb year 2020). To prepare the library, the immunoSEQ multiplex PCR assay was applied. TCRdb limited this immuneACCESS table to in-frame rearrangements with V and J called. A share of clones is missing; checked studies link under half to unresolved V genes, and the rest is unexplained. Within this sample are 400,000 to 550,000 clones, with 75% to 90% of them counted one time only. In total, the top ten clones hold about 4.5% of the sample. Sequenced material: peripheral blood. These receptors were taken from a woman in her 30s with acute or convalescent COVID-19.

The rearrangement links TRBV28 to TRBJ2-5; 9 bases are a match to TRBD1. V lost 5 bases and J lost 5; bases outside the gene matches: 6. Germline V lookup: CDR1 MDHEN, CDR2 SYDVKM. This CDR3 is 14 amino acids long. The CDR3 loop reads CASSRDRVTETQYF. CDR3 DNA sequence: TGTGCCAGCAGTCGGGACAGGGTCACGGAGACCCAGTACTTC. The entire variable domain, with the rest obtained from reference TRBV28 and TRBJ2-5, is as follows: DVKVTQSSRYLVKRTGEKVFLECVQDMDHENMFWYRQDPGLGLRLIYFSYDVKMKEKGDIPEGYSVSREKKERFSLILESASTNQTSMYLCASSRDRVTETQYFGPGTRLLVL.

This clone came up once. The V gene is TRBV2, the J gene TRBJ1-5; possible D gene TRBD1, 6 bases. The CDR3 spans 13 residues. The V end was cut by 6 bases, the J end by 3 bases, with 9 bases between. The germline V gene encodes CDR1 SNHLY and CDR2 FYNNEI. The CDR3 region has the DNA TGTGCCAGCAGCGGACAGAACAATCAGCCCCAGCATTTT. Its protein product is CASSGQNNQPQHF. Supplemented by reference TRBV2 and TRBJ1-5, the full variable domain reads EPEVTQTPSHQVTQMGQEVILRCVPISNHLYFYWYRQILGQKVEFLVSFYNNEISEKSEIFDDQFSVERPDGSNFTLKIRSTKLEDSAMYFCASSGQNNQPQHFGDGTRLSIL.

CDR3 residues: CASSQASNTDTQYF. In DNA form, the CDR3 reads TGTGCCAGCAGCCAAGCCAGTAACACAGATACGCAGTATTTT. The chain couples TRBV3-1 (or the pseudogene TRBV3-2) to TRBJ2-3; D unclear. This CDR3 spans 14 amino acids. Trimming took off 1 base at V and 2 bases at J, with 7 bases between the two ends. CDR1 LGHDT and CDR2 YNNKEL come from the germline V gene (reference sequence).

This sequence joins TRBV14 and TRBJ2-4, with a tentative D call TRBD2 (6 bases). Trimming stripped 1 base from V and 7 bases from J, with 8 bases between. This CDR3 has 13 residues. The germline gives CDR1 SGHDN, CDR2 FVKESK. CDR3 sequence reads: CASSQVRGNIQYF. The CDR3 region has the DNA TGTGCCAGCAGCCAAGTTCGGGGGAACATTCAGTACTTC.

The rearrangement links TRBV3-1 (or the pseudogene TRBV3-2) to TRBJ2-1; 13 bases are shared with TRBD2. The CDR3 contains 18 residues. The V gene end was trimmed by 4 bases and the J gene end by 5 bases; junction bases not matched to a gene: 11. The germline V gene encodes CDR1 LGHDT and CDR2 YNNKEL (reference sequence). The CDR3, as DNA: TGTGCCAGCAGCCGCCAATCCACCGGGACTAGCGGGGACAATGAGCAGTTCTTC. Its translation is CASSRQSTGTSGDNEQFF.

The chain links TRBV27 to TRBJ2-5; 10 positions match TRBD1. Germline V gene sequence: CDR1 MNHEY, CDR2 SMNVEV (reference sequence). With V trimmed by 5 bases and J by 7 bases, 7 bases remained unmatched. The CDR3 consists of 14 residues. CDR3 region: CASSHPGQGWTQYF. The DNA for the CDR3 is TGTGCCAGCAGTCATCCGGGACAGGGGTGGACCCAGTACTTC.

V and J are TRBV3-1 (or the pseudogene TRBV3-2) and TRBJ2-6, with unresolved D. Germline loops: CDR1 LGHDT, CDR2 YNNKEL (reference sequence). With 0 bases removed from V and 0 bases from J, the gap between germline ends came to 6 bases. The CDR3 is 16 residues long. CDR3 loop: CASSQDFSSGANVLTF. For the CDR3, the DNA is TGTGCCAGCAGCCAAGATTTCAGCTCTGGGGCCAACGTCCTGACTTTC.

The chain carries TRBV24-1 and TRBJ1-5; 8 nucleotides line up with TRBD1. CDR1 KGHDR and CDR2 SFDVKD come from the germline V gene. Trimming removed 2 bases from V and 8 bases from J; junction bases left unmatched: 7. This CDR3 contains 15 residues. CDR3 amino acids: CATSDSSGGAKPQHF. In nucleotides, the CDR3 is TGTGCCACCAGTGATTCTTCAGGGGGCGCGAAGCCCCAGCATTTT.

This rearrangement joins TRBV5-4 to TRBJ1-2; tentative D call: TRBD1 (5 bases). Germline loops: CDR1 SGHNT, CDR2 YYREEE (reference sequence). This CDR3 comprises 18 residues. V lost 4 bases to trimming and J lost 3 bases, with 25 bases between them. CDR3 in DNA: TGTGCCAGCAGCCCTTATCTTACGTCGATCAAAGGGGACTATGGCTACACCTTC. Translating it yields CASSPYLTSIKGDYGYTF. The entire variable domain, with the rest obtained from reference TRBV5-4 and TRBJ1-2, is as follows: ETGVTQSPTHLIKTRGQQVTLRCSSQSGHNTVSWYQQALGQGPQFIFQYYREEENGRGNFPPRFSGLQFPNYSSELNVNALELDDSALYLCASSPYLTSIKGDYGYTFGSGTRLTVV.

The chain employs TRBV14 and TRBJ2-7, with a possible D match to TRBD1 (5 bases). The germline CDR1 and CDR2 sequences are SGHDN and FVKESK. V lost 5 bases and J 4 bases, leaving 18 bases between the germline ends. The CDR3 has 15 amino acids. This CDR3 reads CASSNVGGARYEQYF. The CDR3 coding sequence is TGTGCCAGCAGCAACGTGGGTGGGGCACGTTACGAGCAGTACTTC.

The chain joins TRBV13 to TRBJ2-7, with 14 bases that match TRBD2. This CDR3 has 17 amino acids. Germline CDR1 is PRHDT and CDR2 is FYEKMQ (reference sequence). The ends lost 5 bases at V and 5 bases at J; junction bases unmatched: 11. The CDR3 here is CASSGRLAGGFGDEQYF. DNA of the CDR3: TGTGCCAGCAGCGGAAGACTAGCGGGGGGGTTCGGGGACGAGCAGTACTTC.

The genes are TRBV4-1 and TRBJ2-3; 9 positions agree with TRBD2. The CDR3 totals 16 residues. V dropped 1 base and J dropped 2; count of bases not matched to a gene: 4. Germline loops: CDR1 MGHRA, CDR2 YSYEKL. As DNA, the CDR3 is TGCGCCAGCAGCCAAGTTCTAGCGGGGTTCACAGATACGCAGTATTTT. It codes for CASSQVLAGFTDTQYF.

The genes are TRBV18 and TRBJ2-1; weak D call: TRBD1 (6 bases). V lost 3 bases and J 6 bases, leaving 12 bases between the germline ends. Looked up from germline, CDR1 is KGHSH and CDR2 is LQKENI. This CDR3 has 14 amino acids. DNA of the CDR3: TGTGCCAGCTCACCGGACAGAACTATCAATGAGCAGTTCTTC. This encodes CASSPDRTINEQFF.

V and J are TRBV6-1 and TRBJ2-1, with TRBD2 matching 13 bases. The CDR3 loop spans 16 amino acids. J lost 8 bases, V lost 4 bases, and 8 bases had no gene match. Germline V CDR1 and CDR2: MNHNS, SASEGT. CDR3 DNA sequence: TGTGCCAGCAGTGCCGGACAGACTAGCGGGGGGTATGAGCAGTTCTTC. Protein sequence: CASSAGQTSGGYEQFF.

The V call is TRBV10-3, the J call TRBJ1-3; D perhaps matches TRBD1 (6 bases). The CDR3 consists of 15 residues. V was shortened by 2 bases and J by 2 bases, with 10 bases between the two germline ends. Germline values: CDR1 ENHRY, CDR2 SYGVKD. CDR3 in DNA: TGTGCCATCAGTGAGAGGGGGAGAGCTGGAAACACCATATATTTT. Its translation: CAISERGRAGNTIYF.

The gene calls are TRBV5-6 and TRBJ1-2, with D hard to call. The CDR3 is 14 residues long. The germline gives CDR1 SGHDT, CDR2 YYEEEE. Deletions cut 5 bases from V and 5 bases from J, with 16 bases between. CDR3 residues: CASRLRGYGYGYTF. The CDR3, as DNA: TGTGCCAGCAGGCTCAGAGGTTATGGTTATGGCTACACCTTC.

This chain links TRBV19 with TRBJ2-6; a weak D match, TRBD1 (6 bases). V lost 6 bases and J lost 4, with 13 bases in between. This CDR3 has 15 amino acids. The germline V gene has CDR1 LNHDA and CDR2 SQIVND (reference sequence). The CDR3 sequence is CASRAGVRGANVLTF. The CDR3 DNA reads as TGTGCCAGTAGGGCAGGGGTGAGAGGGGCCAACGTCCTGACTTTC. The whole variable domain, filled in from reference TRBV19 and TRBJ2-6, reads DGGITQSPKYLFRKEGQNVTLSCEQNLNHDAMYWYRQDPGQGLRLIYYSQIVNDFQKGDIAEGYSVSREKKESFPLTVTSAQKNPTAFYLCASRAGVRGANVLTFGAGSRLTVL.

The chain carries TRBV5-1 and TRBJ2-7; 8 positions match TRBD2. The germline CDR1 and CDR2 sequences are SGHRS and YFSETQ. This CDR3 contains 15 residues. V shed 4 bases, J shed 0 bases, and the junction held 6 bases outside the gene matches. CDR3 region: CASSPERGSSYEQYF. The CDR3 DNA sequence: TGCGCCAGCAGCCCAGAGCGGGGGAGCTCCTACGAGCAGTACTTC.

CDR3: CASSYSALAPSYEQYF. CDR3 bases: TGTGCCAGCAGTTACTCGGCACTAGCACCTTCCTACGAGCAGTACTTC. This chain connects TRBV6-5 to TRBJ2-7, with TRBD2 as a possible D gene (6 bases). Germline assignment: CDR1 MNHEY and CDR2 SVGAGI. Deletions cut 0 bases from V and 1 base from J, with 13 bases between. There are 16 residues in the CDR3.

A few counts support this clone. This rearrangement joins TRBV2 to TRBJ2-7; a weak D match, TRBD2 (7 bases). In germline, CDR1 is SNHLY, CDR2 FYNNEI. This CDR3 spans 14 amino acids. Trimming removed 5 bases at V and 3 bases at J, with 14 bases between. CDR3 region: CASSQQGGSYEQYF. CDR3 in DNA: TGTGCCAGCAGTCAACAGGGCGGGAGCTACGAGCAGTACTTC.

This chain connects TRBV6-1 to TRBJ2-1; D is ambiguous. The V and J ends lost 1 base and 2 bases respectively, with 9 bases between them. This CDR3 is built from 15 residues. CDR1 and CDR2 (germline): MNHNS, SASEGT. CDR3 bases: TGTGCCAGCAGTGAAGTTGTCGCTACCTACAATGAGCAGTTCTTC. Protein: CASSEVVATYNEQFF.

The chain has TRBV30 and TRBJ2-7; D gene unclear. With 5 bases removed from V and 3 bases from J, the gap between germline ends came to 8 bases. Germline assignment: CDR1 GTSNPN and CDR2 SVGIG (reference sequence). The CDR3 length is 11 residues. CDR3 sequence: CAWGPRYEQYF. CDR3 nucleotide sequence: TGTGCCTGGGGCCCCCGCTACGAGCAGTACTTC.

J is TRBJ1-2 and V is TRBV3-1 (or the pseudogene TRBV3-2), with D perhaps matching TRBD1 (6 bases). The CDR3 consists of 15 residues. Deletions cut 1 base from V and 4 bases from J, with 13 bases between. The germline V gene has CDR1 LGHDT and CDR2 YNNKEL (reference sequence). CDR3 sequence: CASSQVGGAGYGYTF. The CDR3 nucleotides are TGTGCCAGCAGCCAAGTTGGGGGCGCTGGCTATGGCTACACCTTC.

Remarks on this clone: Other DNA sequences in this sample translate to the same CDR3. The chain uses TRBV2 and TRBJ1-1; 11 bases are a match to TRBD1. This CDR3 comprises 15 residues. CDR1 is SNHLY and CDR2 is FYNNEI in the germline V gene. V was pared by 6 bases and J by 5 bases, with 8 bases of the junction left unmatched. This CDR3 reads CASRGRGTGGTEAFF. CDR3 bases: TGTGCCAGCAGGGGACGCGGGACAGGGGGAACTGAAGCTTTCTTT.

The rearrangement uses TRBV10-3 and TRBJ2-5; a weak D match, TRBD2 (7 bases). Per the germline V gene, CDR1 is ENHRY and CDR2 is SYGVKD. The CDR3 is 16 residues long. V was shortened by 0 bases and J by 5 bases, with 16 bases between the two germline ends. The CDR3: CAISESGGGLFETQYF. The CDR3 DNA sequence: TGTGCCATCAGTGAGTCGGGGGGGGGCCTTTTCGAGACCCAGTACTTC.

The J gene is TRBJ1-1, the V gene TRBV6-6; D is perhaps TRBD1 (6 bases). The length of the CDR3 is 14 residues. Germline lookup yields CDR1 MNHNY and CDR2 SVGAGI (reference sequence). Deletions cut 4 bases from V and 4 bases from J, with 13 bases between. CDR3 in amino acids: CASSSIRGSTEAFF. DNA of the CDR3: TGTGCCAGCAGTTCAATCAGGGGCAGCACTGAAGCTTTCTTT.

The gene calls are TRBV30 and TRBJ2-5; D is perhaps TRBD2 (6 bases). Between the trimmed V and J ends, which lost 3 bases and 0 bases, there was a span of 14 bases. The length of the CDR3 is 15 residues. CDR1 is GTSNPN and CDR2 is SVGIG in the germline V gene (reference sequence). The CDR3 loop reads CAWRAGPQYQETQYF. CDR3 DNA sequence: TGTGCCTGGAGGGCGGGGCCACAGTACCAAGAGACCCAGTACTTC.

A single count supports this clone. This chain joins TRBV3-1 (or the pseudogene TRBV3-2) and TRBJ2-6; D call uncertain. The germline V gene has CDR1 LGHDT and CDR2 YNNKEL (reference sequence). The V and J ends lost 1 base and 0 bases respectively, with 7 bases between them. This CDR3 comprises 16 residues. The CDR3 here is CASSQATSSGANVLTF. The DNA for the CDR3 is TGTGCCAGCAGCCAAGCCACAAGCTCTGGGGCCAACGTCCTGACTTTC.

The rearrangement uses TRBV28 and TRBJ1-4; TRBD1 matches 8 bases. The CDR3 has 14 residues. After removal of 3 bases from V and 5 bases from J, the junction contained 2 bases not matched to a gene. Germline V gives CDR1 MDHEN, CDR2 SYDVKM. The CDR3 spells CASSFWTGNEKLFF. The CDR3 bases are TGTGCCAGCAGTTTTTGGACAGGGAATGAAAAACTGTTTTTT.

The chain uses TRBV6-1 and TRBJ1-2, with D perhaps TRBD1 (6 bases). The V gene lost 4 bases and the J gene lost 6 bases, with 21 bases spanning the gap. The CDR3 runs 16 residues. Germline V lookup: CDR1 MNHNS, CDR2 SASEGT. The CDR3 reads CASSASGRRGANGYTF. In DNA form, the CDR3 reads TGTGCCAGCAGTGCCTCGGGGAGACGGGGGGCGAATGGCTACACCTTC.

The rearrangement joins TRBV29-1 to TRBJ2-7; 9 nucleotides match TRBD1. Germline CDR1 SQVTM, CDR2 ANQGSEA. V trimming: 6 bases; J trimming: 1 base; junction bases outside the gene matches: 4. The CDR3 loop spans 13 amino acids. The CDR3 loop is CSVKTGGSYEQYF. For the CDR3, the DNA is TGCAGCGTCAAGACAGGGGGGTCCTACGAGCAGTACTTC.

This rearrangement joins TRBV2 to TRBJ1-2; D uncertain. This CDR3 region has 14 residues. The germline gives CDR1 SNHLY, CDR2 FYNNEI. The V end was cut by 6 bases, the J end by 2 bases, with 13 bases between. The DNA of the CDR3 is TGTGCCAGCAGGGCGGATAGTCGAAACTATGGCTACACCTTC. Protein sequence: CASRADSRNYGYTF.